Given below is one T cell receptor beta chain in context. Its target is unknown. CDR3 size: 14 residues. Germline V gives CDR1 LGHNA, CDR2 YSLEER. The ends were cut back, 0 bases at V and 5 bases at J, with 9 bases in the middle. TCRdb used MiXCR to reprocess the RT-PCR reads, holding one entry per CDR3 protein. Of around 520,000 distinct CDR3 sequences listed, around 25% are singletons. This sample was taken from a study of response to subunit inactivated influenza vaccine. Study-wide results and caveats: With each seasonal influenza vaccination, the authors suggested, few new T cells are recruited.

The sample in question was CD4+ T cells sorted from PBMCs, obtained roughly 5 days after vaccination. V and J are TRBV4-3 and TRBJ2-3; D is possibly TRBD1 (6 bases). The source of this sequence is a man aged 45-65 years who received an inactivated influenza vaccine. CDR3 bases: TGCGCCAGCAGCCAAGATGTCAGGGGAGATACGCAGTATTTT. This codes for CASSQDVRGDTQYF.